The rows below give T cell receptor beta chains drawn from one sample of a study of T cells in Graves' hyperthyroidism and ophthalmopathy. One entry per CDR3 protein, called by TCRdb with MiXCR from the multiplex PCR reads. Here the sample spans about 600,000 distinct CDR3 sequences, 16% being singletons. Sequenced sample: blood. The origin of the receptors is a woman aged 40-49 years with Graves' ophthalmopathy. Each CDR3 is given with its conserved first and last residue. A D gene is named only where the DNA matches it firmly. The size field is filled for only some rows; it gives once, few, many or a size class.

J gene,clone size,D gene,V gene,CDR3 protein,CDR3 DNA
TRBJ2-5,many,-,TRBV3-1,CASSRRLGRAETQYF,TGTGCCAGCAGCCGTCGACTAGGCCGGGCAGAGACCCAGTACTTC
TRBJ1-6,-,-,TRBV7-6,CASSLVPAGSSSYNSPLHF,TGTGCCAGCAGCTTAGTGCCGGCAGGGAGTAGCTCCTATAATTCACCCCTCCACTTT
TRBJ2-5,few,TRBD2,TRBV6-1,CASTSLAGGLETQYF,TGTGCCAGCACATCACTAGCGGGGGGGCTAGAGACCCAGTACTTC
TRBJ2-1,few,-,TRBV7-9,CASNSPADSYNEQFF,TGTGCCAGCAACTCCCCGGCAGACTCCTACAATGAGCAGTTCTTC
TRBJ2-7,many,-,TRBV6-1,CASSKDLNPYEQYF,TGTGCCAGCAGTAAGGACTTGAACCCCTACGAGCAGTACTTC
TRBJ1-5,many,-,TRBV28,CASSLNGFSNQPQHF,TGTGCCAGCAGTTTGAATGGGTTTAGCAATCAGCCCCAGCATTTT
TRBJ2-4,few,-,TRBV11-3,CASSLDPNSAKNIQYF,TGTGCCAGCAGCTTAGATCCCAACTCCGCCAAAAACATTCAGTACTTC
TRBJ2-2,few,TRBD2,TRBV20-1,CSARARLASNTGELFF,TGCAGTGCTAGAGCCCGACTAGCGTCGAACACCGGGGAGCTGTTTTTT
TRBJ1-1,few,-,TRBV19,CASSVYPGRYTEAFF,TGTGCCAGTAGCGTATATCCAGGGAGGTACACTGAAGCTTTCTTT
TRBJ2-3,many,-,TRBV27,CASTGVADTQYF,TGTGCCAGCACAGGGGTCGCAGATACGCAGTATTTT
TRBJ2-3,few,-,TRBV5-1,CASSLGAILSTDTQYF,TGCGCCAGCAGCTTGGGCGCAATCCTTAGCACAGATACGCAGTATTTT
TRBJ1-2,few,TRBD1,TRBV5-1,CASSLTSGTGNGYTF,TGCGCCAGCAGCTTGACCTCCGGGACAGGGAATGGCTACACCTTC
TRBJ2-2,few,TRBD2,TRBV5-5,CASSPSWTSGGVGELFF,TGTGCCAGCAGCCCTTCATGGACTAGCGGGGGTGTCGGGGAGCTGTTTTTT
TRBJ2-1,-,TRBD1,TRBV2,CASTGQGIGEQFF,TGTGCCAGCACGGGACAGGGGATCGGTGAGCAGTTCTTC
TRBJ2-1,few,TRBD1,TRBV12-5,CASGSNRQGADEQFF,TGTGCTAGTGGTTCAAATCGACAGGGGGCGGATGAGCAGTTCTTC
TRBJ2-1,many,TRBD2,TRBV18,CASSPPASGRGNEQFF,TGTGCCAGCTCACCACCGGCTAGCGGGAGGGGCAATGAGCAGTTCTTC
TRBJ2-3,many,TRBD1,TRBV5-1,CASCPGQDTDTQYF,TGCGCCAGCTGCCCCGGACAGGACACAGATACGCAGTATTTT
TRBJ2-7,many,TRBD1,TRBV30,CAWRGLGQAAYEQYF,TGTGCCTGGAGAGGCCTCGGACAGGCGGCCTACGAGCAGTACTTC
TRBJ2-6,-,-,TRBV12-3/TRBV12-4,CASSETRTGANVLTF,TGTGCCAGCAGTGAAACCAGGACTGGGGCCAACGTCCTGACTTTC
TRBJ2-7,-,TRBD2,TRBV27,CASSQSGSYEQYF,TGTGCCAGCAGTCAAAGCGGGAGCTATGAGCAGTACTTC
TRBJ1-6,-,-,TRBV9,CASSDGTDNSPLHF,TGTGCCAGCAGCGACGGGACGGATAATTCACCCCTCCACTTT
TRBJ2-5,many,TRBD2,TRBV28,CASSFRLAQETQYF,TGTGCCAGCAGTTTCAGACTAGCCCAAGAGACCCAGTACTTC
TRBJ2-1,many,TRBD2,TRBV11-1,CASSLEGASGNNEQFF,TGTGCCAGCAGCTTAGAAGGGGCTAGCGGCAACAATGAGCAGTTCTTC
TRBJ2-2,few,-,TRBV28,CASSYLVSGSRGELFF,TGTGCCAGCAGTTACCTTGTTTCCGGGTCTCGGGGGGAGCTGTTTTTT
TRBJ2-1,many,TRBD2,TRBV20-1,CSARVPGLAGSKQFF,TGCAGTGCTAGAGTTCCGGGACTAGCGGGATCAAAGCAGTTCTTC
TRBJ2-6,few,-,TRBV20-1,CSASPLQGSGANVLTF,TGCAGTGCTAGCCCCCTCCAGGGCTCTGGGGCCAACGTCCTGACTTTC